A selection of T cell receptor beta chains follows, all from one sample in a study of T cell repertoires in cytomegalovirus infection. No antigens are known for them. Via MiXCR, TCRdb re-called the reads, giving one row per CDR3 protein. The data hold about 700,000 distinct CDR3 sequences, with around a third observed a single time. Sequences were derived from cultured PBMCs, sampled from culture after CMV antigen stimulation. These receptors were taken from a human donor in good health (CMV status not recorded). Some clones in this sample may be carry-over from other donors' samples. The CDR3 runs from the conserved cysteine through the conserved F or W. The D gene is left open where the match is weak. The listing skips clone size in some rows; elsewhere it reads once, few, many or a size class.

cdr3_nt cdr3_aa clone_size v_call d_call j_call
TGTGCCAGCAGCTTACGACCAGGCCCGTACCAAGAGACCCAGTACTTC CASSLRPGPYQETQYF many TRBV7-2 - TRBJ2-5
TGCGCCAGCAGCTTGGATCGGACAGGCCAAGGGCTTTACAATGAGCAGTTCTTC CASSLDRTGQGLYNEQFF - TRBV5-1 TRBD1 TRBJ2-1
TGTGCCAGCAGCTCGGACCCGGGAAACACCATATATTTT CASSSDPGNTIYF few TRBV12-3/TRBV12-4 - TRBJ1-3
TGTGCCAGCAGCTCCCCCGTCGGGCGGCGCTACAATGAGCAGTTCTTC CASSSPVGRRYNEQFF - TRBV11-2 - TRBJ2-1
TGTGCCAGCAGCTTAGTAGCGGACCCGCGCTACGAGCAGTACTTC CASSLVADPRYEQYF many TRBV7-2 - TRBJ2-7
TGTGCCAGCAGTGTTTCCAGCTATGGCTACACCTTC CASSVSSYGYTF - TRBV2 - TRBJ1-2
TGTGCCAGGGGGGGTACGAGGTACTCTGGAAACACCATATATTTT CARGGTRYSGNTIYF few TRBV2 - TRBJ1-3
TGCAGTGCTAGCCTTCGGCTATACGGTAGCGGTCGAAACGAGCAGTACTTC CSASLRLYGSGRNEQYF once TRBV20-1 - TRBJ2-7
TGTGCCACCGCGGGGAACTCCAATGAGCAGTTCTTC CATAGNSNEQFF - TRBV24-1 - TRBJ2-1
TGCAGTGCTAGAGATATACTAGCGGGGGGCAAGACCCAGTACTTC CSARDILAGGKTQYF - TRBV20-1 TRBD2 TRBJ2-5
TGTGCTAGTGGTCCGGCGGGACTAGAGGCAGATACGCAGTATTTT CASGPAGLEADTQYF - TRBV12-5 TRBD2 TRBJ2-3
TGTGCCAGCAGCGTGCCGGGACCGCAGAGCTATGGCTACACCTTC CASSVPGPQSYGYTF - TRBV7-6 - TRBJ1-2
TGTGCCAGCTCAACAAATCGACAGGGGGCGGAGGGCTACACCTTC CASSTNRQGAEGYTF - TRBV18 TRBD1 TRBJ1-2
TGCAGCGTCGCCGCGGGCGGCAACTACGAGCAGTACTTC CSVAAGGNYEQYF - TRBV29-1 - TRBJ2-7
TGTGCCAGCAGCTTACCAGGGTTCACAGATACGCAGTATTTT CASSLPGFTDTQYF few TRBV7-2 - TRBJ2-3
TGTGCCAGTAGTCGGACTCGGGAGGGTTCACCCCTCCACTTT CASSRTREGSPLHF once TRBV19 - TRBJ1-6
TGTGCCAGCAGCTTAGGGCCTCCGGCCGAGACCCAGTACTTC CASSLGPPAETQYF - TRBV11-2 - TRBJ2-5
TGTGCCAGCAGTCAACGGGTTGATGAGGGACATGAGCAGTTCTTC CASSQRVDEGHEQFF - TRBV6-1 - TRBJ2-1
TGTGCCAGCAGCCCTCCGGGCAGTTCCACAGATACGCAGTATTTT CASSPPGSSTDTQYF many TRBV18 - TRBJ2-3
TGTGCCAGCAGTGAACAGGGGCGTGGGGAGACCCAGTACTTC CASSEQGRGETQYF few TRBV7-2 TRBD1 TRBJ2-5
TGTGCCAGCAGCCAAGGGGTGGACAGGGGGACAATGAACATTCAGTACTTC CASSQGVDRGTMNIQYF few TRBV11-2 TRBD1 TRBJ2-4
TGTGCCAGCAGTGAAGGGGGGACGTATAGCAATCAGCCCCAGCATTTT CASSEGGTYSNQPQHF few TRBV6-1 - TRBJ1-5
TGTGCCAGCAACCGAGGAGGGAGCACAGATACGCAGTATTTT CASNRGGSTDTQYF - TRBV12-3/TRBV12-4 - TRBJ2-3
TGTGCCAGTAGTCCGGCGAGCGGGGTTCAAGAGACCCAGTACTTC CASSPASGVQETQYF - TRBV19 TRBD2 TRBJ2-5
TGTGCCAGCAACCAAGACTACACTCGAGGGGAGCAGTACTTC CASNQDYTRGEQYF - TRBV14 - TRBJ2-7
TGTGCCAGCAGCAGATCGGCATCCTATTTAGCCAAAAACATTCAGTACTTC CASSRSASYLAKNIQYF few TRBV7-2 - TRBJ2-4
TGTGCCAGCAATGAACAGGTATCTACCGAGCAGTACTTC CASNEQVSTEQYF few TRBV12-3/TRBV12-4 - TRBJ2-7
TGTGCCACCAGCAGACCCGAAGGGGGCAGGTACGAGCAGTACTTC CATSRPEGGRYEQYF - TRBV15 TRBD1 TRBJ2-7
TGTGCCAGCAGCTTGGCTTTGGGAGACATTCAGTACTTC CASSLALGDIQYF few TRBV7-2 - TRBJ2-4
TGTGCCAGCAGTTTACGGGGACTCAATCAGCCCCAGCATTTT CASSLRGLNQPQHF few TRBV27 - TRBJ1-5
TGTGCCAGCAGGCAACAGGGTCGGGGGGAACCGGGGGAAGCTTTCTTT CASRQQGRGEPGEAFF few TRBV7-9 - TRBJ1-1
TGTGCCAGCAGCTCTCGGGCGGGTTCAGATACGCAGTATTTT CASSSRAGSDTQYF - TRBV7-9 - TRBJ2-3
TGTGCTAGTGGTCCCTTCCCTGAAAGAAACGAGCAGTACTTC CASGPFPERNEQYF few TRBV12-5 - TRBJ2-7
TGTGCCAGCAGTCGGGACCAGGGAATGGGCGAGCAGTACTTC CASSRDQGMGEQYF - TRBV6-8 - TRBJ2-7
TGTGCCAGCAGCCAAGGGCCCATAGATTCACCCCTCCACTTT CASSQGPIDSPLHF once TRBV3-1 - TRBJ1-6
TGTGCCAGCAGCGACCCAAGACAGGGAGGGAACACTGAAGCTTTCTTT CASSDPRQGGNTEAFF few TRBV5-4 TRBD1 TRBJ1-1
TGTGCCAGCAGCGCCGGGCCTTCTAATGCGCGCAAAGAGACCCAGTACTTC CASSAGPSNARKETQYF few TRBV7-2 - TRBJ2-5
TGTGCCACCAGTGATGCCCCTGAGGGTTGCGTATACGAGCAGTACTTC CATSDAPEGCVYEQYF - TRBV24-1 - TRBJ2-7
TGTGCCAGCAGGACGCGGGGGCCTCAGTACTTC CASRTRGPQYF - TRBV28 - TRBJ2-4
TGTGCCAGCCATAGACTAGCGGTGTCCTACAATGAGCAGTTCTTC CASHRLAVSYNEQFF - TRBV6-1 TRBD2 TRBJ2-1
TGTGCTGGGGTGGGGGAGAGCACAGATACGCAGTATTTT CAGVGESTDTQYF many TRBV7-2 - TRBJ2-3
TGCGCCAGCAGCCAAGATCGATCCCTAAGGGGTTTGAATTCACCCCTCCACTTT CASSQDRSLRGLNSPLHF few TRBV4-1 - TRBJ1-6
TGTGCCAGCAGTTCCGGGACAAAGAACACTGAAGCTTTCTTT CASSSGTKNTEAFF - TRBV28 - TRBJ1-1